These 23 T cell receptor beta chains came from one sample sequenced in a study of blood T cell repertoires in COVID-19. Using immunoSEQ multiplex PCR, the repertoire was profiled, and TCRdb retains in-frame clones only, with some absent. In the table there are roughly 100,000 clones, roughly 87% of which are singletons. The source material was peripheral blood. Receptors were obtained from a woman at least 80 years old in a cohort sampled during active COVID-19.

The chain links TRBV27 to TRBJ2-7; 8 nucleotides match TRBD2. Germline values: CDR1 MNHEY, CDR2 SMNVEV (reference sequence). The CDR3 length is 15 residues. J was trimmed by 5 bases and V by 10 bases; bases with no gene match: 16. This chain's CDR3 is CATNPSGLVSHEQYF. The CDR3, as DNA: TGTGCCACCAATCCTTCGGGACTAGTTTCCCACGAGCAGTACTTC.

CDR3 coding DNA: TGTGCCAGCAGTGGAGTCTACGAGCAGTACTTC. This translates into CASSGVYEQYF. J is TRBJ2-7 and V is TRBV7-9; D gene ambiguous. CDR3 size: 11 residues. V gave up 6 bases and J gave up 3 bases, with 6 bases separating them. Looked up from germline, CDR1 is SEHNR and CDR2 is FQNEAQ (reference sequence).

This clone appeared a single time. The chain employs TRBV28 and TRBJ1-2; D is undetermined. Per germline, CDR1 MDHEN and CDR2 SYDVKM. V dropped 3 bases and J dropped 6 bases, with 11 bases sitting between them. This CDR3 spans 13 amino acids. The CDR3 DNA is TGTGCCAGCAGTTTCCGGGTACCGAATGGCTACACCTTC. Residues: CASSFRVPNGYTF.

The CDR3 loop reads CASIENPGAGNTIYF. CDR3 nucleotide sequence: TGCGCCAGCATTGAAAACCCGGGGGCTGGAAACACCATATATTTT. The chain recombines TRBV5-1 with TRBJ1-3; tentative D call: TRBD1 (5 bases). Trimming took 6 bases from V and 2 from J, leaving 15 bases between them. CDR1 is SGHRS, CDR2 YFSETQ, per germline. The CDR3 is 15 residues long.

The chain carries TRBV7-6 and TRBJ2-2; possibly TRBD1 for D (6 bases). V shed 4 bases and J shed 0 bases, with 12 bases lying between them. The CDR3 contains 16 residues. CDR1 SGHVS and CDR2 FNYEAQ come from the germline V gene. The CDR3 nucleotides read TGTGCCAGCAGCTGGGGGACAAAAGCGAACACCGGGGAGCTGTTTTTT. It encodes CASSWGTKANTGELFF.

This chain joins TRBV3-1 (or the pseudogene TRBV3-2) and TRBJ2-6, with D unclear. From germline, CDR1 is LGHDT and CDR2 YNNKEL (reference sequence). V was trimmed by 1 base and J by 2 bases, leaving 9 bases between them. CDR3 length equals 16 residues. The CDR3 DNA reads TGTGCCAGCAGCCAAGGGTCAGATACTGGGGCCAACGTCCTGACTTTC. Translation gives CASSQGSDTGANVLTF.

This sequence joins TRBV7-2 and TRBJ2-2; D perhaps matches TRBD2 (6 bases). Trimming pared 2 bases from V and 5 bases from J, leaving 18 bases between. CDR3 size: 17 residues. CDR1 and CDR2 (germline): SGHTA, FQGNSA. CDR3 coding DNA: TGTGCCAGCAGCTTATTTCCCCCGGGAGTGAATACCGGGGAGCTGTTTTTT. Amino acids: CASSLFPPGVNTGELFF. The full variable domain, rest sourced from reference TRBV7-2 and TRBJ2-2, is GAGVSQSPSNKVTEKGKDVELRCDPISGHTALYWYRQSLGQGLEFLIYFQGNSAPDKSGLPSDRFSAERTGGSVSTLTIQRTQQEDSAVYLCASSLFPPGVNTGELFFGEGSRLTVL.

In this sample, this clone turned up once. V gene TRBV6-1 combines with J gene TRBJ2-5; 11 bases match TRBD1. This CDR3 spans 15 amino acids. The V gene's germline CDR1 is MNHNS and CDR2 SASEGT. V was pared by 1 base and J by 4 bases, with 2 bases of the junction left unmatched. The CDR3 DNA is TGTGCCAGCAGTGAAGGGGACAGGGGGTCAGAGACCCAGTACTTC. It codes for CASSEGDRGSETQYF.

This clone was found a few times. V is TRBV7-6 and J is TRBJ2-3, with D tentatively TRBD2 (6 bases). CDR1 is SGHVS and CDR2 is FNYEAQ in the germline V gene. The ends were cut back, 5 bases at V and 1 base at J, with 16 bases in the middle. The CDR3 sequence is 16 residues long. The CDR3 coding sequence is TGTGCCAGCAGCCCCCTTTCGGGAGAGGGCACAGATACGCAGTATTTT. Translated: CASSPLSGEGTDTQYF.

This chain links TRBV4-1 with TRBJ2-1; D unresolved. Deletions cut 3 bases from V and 3 bases from J, with 6 bases between. Germline V CDR1 and CDR2: MGHRA, YSYEKL. The CDR3 consists of 13 residues. CDR3 loop: CASSQTSYNEQFF. For the CDR3, the DNA is TGCGCCAGCAGCCAGACAAGCTACAATGAGCAGTTCTTC.

The chain uses TRBV19 and TRBJ2-2, with D tentatively TRBD2 (6 bases). Germline V lookup: CDR1 LNHDA, CDR2 SQIVND (reference sequence). The CDR3 covers 15 residues. Trimming took off 9 bases at V and 6 bases at J, with 20 bases between the two ends. In DNA form, the CDR3 reads TGTGCCAGCATCTCGCTGGGGACTTTAGCCGGGGAGCTGTTTTTT. Protein product: CASISLGTLAGELFF.

The V call is TRBV5-5, the J call TRBJ2-1; D perhaps matches TRBD1 (5 bases). The CDR3 has 14 amino acids. V was pared by 0 bases and J by 6 bases, with 10 bases between. The germline V gene has CDR1 SGHKS and CDR2 YYEKEE (reference sequence). This CDR3 is CASSLGGPFNEQFF. In DNA form, the CDR3 reads TGTGCCAGCAGCTTGGGGGGCCCGTTCAATGAGCAGTTCTTC. Based on the CDR3 plus reference TRBV5-5 and TRBJ2-1, the full variable domain is DAGVTQSPTHLIKTRGQQVTLRCSPISGHKSVSWYQQVLGQGPQFIFQYYEKEERGRGNFPDRFSARQFPNYSSELNVNALLLGDSALYLCASSLGGPFNEQFFGPGTRLTVL.

The rearrangement joins TRBV28 to TRBJ2-7; a possible D gene is TRBD2 (5 bases). The CDR3 extends over 15 amino acids. Germline V gene data show CDR1 as MDHEN and CDR2 as SYDVKM. Trimming took off 3 bases at V and 2 bases at J, with 14 bases between the two ends. CDR3 loop: CASSLTPGLAYEQYF. The CDR3 nucleotides read TGTGCCAGCAGTTTGACTCCGGGGTTAGCCTACGAGCAGTACTTC.

J is TRBJ2-2 and V is TRBV5-6; 12 bases fit TRBD2. This CDR3 spans 17 amino acids. The V segment lost 4 bases and the J segment 0 bases; nucleotides outside the gene matches: 4. Germline V CDR1 and CDR2: SGHDT, YYEEEE. The CDR3 bases are TGTGCCAGCAGCAACCGACTAGCGGGAGCGAACACCGGGGAGCTGTTTTTT. It specifies CASSNRLAGANTGELFF.

The chain uses TRBV4-1 and TRBJ1-1; 10 nucleotides match TRBD1. Germline values: CDR1 MGHRA, CDR2 YSYEKL. V lost 0 bases to trimming and J lost 6 bases; unmatched junction nucleotides: 4. This CDR3 contains 15 residues. The CDR3 is CASSQEGQGGPEAFF. Written as DNA, the CDR3 is TGCGCCAGCAGCCAAGAAGGACAGGGGGGCCCTGAAGCTTTCTTT.

The chain carries TRBV3-1 (or the pseudogene TRBV3-2) and TRBJ2-2, with TRBD2 as a possible D gene (6 bases). This CDR3 has 16 amino acids. Trimming cost V 4 bases and J 0 bases, with 12 bases left between them. Germline loops: CDR1 LGHDT, CDR2 YNNKEL (reference sequence). This CDR3 is CASSPLRGSNTGELFF. In DNA form, the CDR3 reads TGTGCCAGCAGCCCTCTGCGGGGCTCGAACACCGGGGAGCTGTTTTTT.

This rearrangement joins TRBV18 to TRBJ2-3, with D possibly matching TRBD2 (7 bases). There are 15 residues in the CDR3. Trimming cost V 1 base and J 6 bases, with 14 bases left between them. Germline-derived CDR1 and CDR2 are KGHSH and LQKENI. DNA of the CDR3: TGTGCCAGCTCACCACAGCGGGCGGGGGCGGATACGCAGTATTTT. It codes for CASSPQRAGADTQYF.

This sequence joins TRBV6-1 and TRBJ2-1, with 8 bases matching TRBD2. J gave up 2 bases and V 0 bases, and 6 bases lay outside the gene matches. The germline V gene has CDR1 MNHNS and CDR2 SASEGT. The CDR3 is 17 residues long. In DNA form, the CDR3 reads TGTGCCAGCAGTGAAGCCGGTTCAGCGGGGGCCTACAATGAGCAGTTCTTC. Translated: CASSEAGSAGAYNEQFF.

The J gene is TRBJ2-7, the V gene TRBV18; TRBD1 might be the D (6 bases). Trimming stripped 3 bases from V and 5 bases from J, with 11 bases between. Germline V CDR1 and CDR2: KGHSH, LQKENI. CDR3 length equals 13 residues. In DNA form, the CDR3 reads TGTGCCAGCTCACCGGGGACAACGCACGAGCAGTACTTC. It specifies CASSPGTTHEQYF. The full variable domain, with the rest looked up from reference TRBV18 and TRBJ2-7, is NAGVMQNPRHLVRRRGQEARLRCSPMKGHSHVYWYRQLPEEGLKFMVYLQKENIIDESGMPKERFSAEFPKEGPSILRIQQVVRGDSAAYFCASSPGTTHEQYFGPGTRLTVT.

This chain connects TRBV28 to TRBJ2-2, with 11 positions matching TRBD1. The ends lost 5 bases at V and 6 bases at J; junction bases unmatched: 8. This CDR3 comprises 16 residues. Germline values: CDR1 MDHEN, CDR2 SYDVKM. This CDR3 is CASSDTPGQGAGELFF. For the CDR3, the DNA is TGTGCCAGCAGTGACACACCGGGACAGGGGGCCGGGGAGCTGTTTTTT.

This chain uses TRBV19 with TRBJ2-2, with 12 nucleotides matching TRBD2. V was clipped by 3 bases and J by 6 bases; unmatched bases: 5. Germline values: CDR1 LNHDA, CDR2 SQIVND (reference sequence). The CDR3 covers 16 residues. The CDR3 DNA follows: TGTGCCAGTAGTATCCTAGCGGGGGGGCCGTCCGGGGAGCTGTTTTTT. Its protein product is CASSILAGGPSGELFF.

This clone was seen once. This chain joins TRBV27 and TRBJ1-2; 10 positions agree with TRBD1. Germline CDR1 is MNHEY and CDR2 is SMNVEV (reference sequence). Trimming removed 7 bases from V and 7 bases from J; junction bases left unmatched: 9. This CDR3 is built from 14 residues. The CDR3 sequence is CASNFRQGAGGYTF. As DNA, the CDR3 is TGTGCCAGCAACTTCAGACAGGGGGCAGGTGGCTACACCTTC.

The chain uses TRBV7-3 and TRBJ1-1; no reliable D call. The V end lost 1 base, the J end lost 2 bases, and 8 bases lay between the germline ends. The CDR3 has 14 residues. Germline CDR1 reads SGHTA; CDR2 reads FQGTGA. The CDR3 protein is CASSLRAENTEAFF. The CDR3 DNA sequence: TGTGCCAGCAGCTTAAGAGCGGAAAACACTGAAGCTTTCTTT.